This passage covers 32 T cell receptor beta chains from one sample sequenced in a study of shared T cell receptors in the human thymus (dated by TCRdb to the early 2020s). The method behind the library was the immunoSEQ multiplex PCR assay. TCRdb took this table from immuneACCESS and kept in-frame rearrangements with V and J called. Such tables lack part of the clones; where checked against another copy, unresolved V genes explain under half of the gap, and the rest is unexplained. For this sample there are 600,000 to 900,000 clones; over 75% appear just once. The top ten clones comprise under 0.012% of the sample. These data are also associated with another study on human thymus T cells.

Material: thymocytes. Receptors originate from a girl under three years old with a congenital heart defect. Donor details come from another sample of the same person, matched by shared clones.

This chain joins TRBV5-1 and TRBJ1-2; 9 positions match TRBD1. Germline-derived CDR1 and CDR2 are SGHRS and YFSETQ. CDR3 length equals 18 residues. Trimming took 0 bases from V and 0 from J; bases not matched to a gene: 9. The CDR3 DNA sequence: TGCGCCAGCAGCTTGGATGGGACAGGGAGCACCCCTAACTATGGCTACACCTTC. Translating gives CASSLDGTGSTPNYGYTF.

V is TRBV27 and J is TRBJ2-3; perhaps TRBD1 as D (6 bases). Deletions cut 5 bases from V and 0 bases from J, with 15 bases between. The CDR3 is made up of 16 amino acids. In germline, CDR1 is MNHEY, CDR2 SMNVEV (reference sequence). CDR3 nucleotide sequence: TGTGCCAGCAGTCCCCCCGACAGGTTTAGCACAGATACGCAGTATTTT. Translation gives CASSPPDRFSTDTQYF.

This chain uses TRBV5-1 with TRBJ1-1; 8 bases match TRBD1. V shed 4 bases and J 4 bases; nucleotides not matched to a gene: 18. Germline lookup yields CDR1 SGHRS and CDR2 YFSETQ. This CDR3 comprises 18 residues. The CDR3 here is CASSPTRDRFGLVTEAFF. As DNA, the CDR3 is TGCGCCAGCAGCCCTACAAGGGACAGGTTTGGTTTGGTCACTGAAGCTTTCTTT.

The V and J genes are TRBV7-2 and TRBJ1-2, with D perhaps matching TRBD1 (5 bases). The ends were cut back, 8 bases at V and 8 bases at J, with 27 bases in the middle. CDR1 SGHTA and CDR2 FQGNSA come from the germline V gene. The CDR3 is made up of 16 amino acids. CDR3 region: CASGDGTSRGVCGYTF. The CDR3 DNA sequence: TGTGCCAGCGGCGATGGGACTTCCCGGGGGGTTTGCGGCTACACCTTC. The full variable domain, in which reference TRBV7-2 and TRBJ1-2 provide the parts outside the CDR3, is GAGVSQSPSNKVTEKGKDVELRCDPISGHTALYWYRQSLGQGLEFLIYFQGNSAPDKSGLPSDRFSAERTGGSVSTLTIQRTQQEDSAVYLCASGDGTSRGVCGYTFGSGTRLTVV.

This chain connects TRBV5-6 to TRBJ2-1; D possibly corresponds to TRBD2 (6 bases). V was trimmed by 0 bases and J by 6 bases, leaving 10 bases between them. Germline-derived CDR1 and CDR2 are SGHDT and YYEEEE. The CDR3 sequence is 14 residues long. The CDR3 bases are TGTGCCAGCAGCTTGGAGCGCGGGGCCAATGAGCAGTTCTTC. This gives the protein CASSLERGANEQFF.

The rearrangement uses TRBV14 and TRBJ1-2; TRBD1 matches 7 bases. The junction had 6 bases not matched to a gene; V was cut back by 0 bases and J by 8 bases. The CDR3 extends over 14 amino acids. CDR1 and CDR2 (germline): SGHDN, FVKESK. The CDR3 coding sequence is TGTGCCAGCAGCCAAGATGGGGACAGATGGGGCTACACCTTC. Protein sequence: CASSQDGDRWGYTF. Full variable domain (missing parts from reference TRBV14 and TRBJ1-2): EAGVTQFPSHSVIEKGQTVTLRCDPISGHDNLYWYRRVMGKEIKFLLHFVKESKQDESGMPNNRFLAERTGGTYSTLKVQPAELEDSGVYFCASSQDGDRWGYTFGSGTRLTVV.

This clone was observed a handful of times. This chain joins TRBV6-1 and TRBJ1-2; no clear D gene. From germline, CDR1 is MNHNS and CDR2 SASEGT. The CDR3 length is 15 residues. V gave up 1 base and J gave up 0 bases, with 9 bases separating them. CDR3 sequence (DNA): TGTGCCAGCAGTGAAGAGATAGGAGCTAACTATGGCTACACCTTC. Translated: CASSEEIGANYGYTF.

The V and J genes are TRBV5-4 and TRBJ1-1; D is ambiguous. The CDR3 covers 14 residues. The V gene lost 4 bases and the J gene lost 3 bases, with 13 bases spanning the gap. The germline V gene encodes CDR1 SGHNT and CDR2 YYREEE (reference sequence). The CDR3 here is CASSLDPRYTEAFF. The CDR3 DNA is TGTGCCAGCAGCCTAGACCCGCGGTACACTGAAGCTTTCTTT.

The chain recombines TRBV7-2 with TRBJ2-1; 7 bases fit TRBD1. This CDR3 is 17 amino acids long. Germline trimming cut 5 bases from V and 0 bases from J; bases unmatched to any gene: 10. Germline-derived CDR1 and CDR2 are SGHTA and FQGNSA. CDR3 loop: CASSLPGAGGSYNEQFF. CDR3 DNA: TGTGCCAGCAGCCTACCAGGGGCAGGGGGCTCCTACAATGAGCAGTTCTTC.

This clone has only one observation. The V gene is TRBV4-3, the J gene TRBJ2-5, with TRBD1 identical over 8 bases. This CDR3 comprises 17 residues. V gave up 0 bases and J gave up 4 bases; unmatched junction bases: 10. Germline lookup yields CDR1 LGHNA and CDR2 YSLEER. DNA for the CDR3: TGCGCCAGCAGCCAAGAACCAGGGGGCCGGATTTCAGAGACCCAGTACTTC. It is translated as CASSQEPGGRISETQYF.

The J gene is TRBJ1-2, the V gene TRBV4-3; 8 bases agree with TRBD1. The germline CDR1 and CDR2 sequences are LGHNA and YSLEER. This CDR3 is built from 20 residues. Trimming cost V 4 bases and J 6 bases; bases outside gene matches: 25. The DNA of the CDR3 is TGCGCCAGCAGCCCCCATTTTGAGTTTAGGACAGGGCTACCCCACGATGGCTACACCTTC. This encodes CASSPHFEFRTGLPHDGYTF.

This clone was observed once. CDR3 protein: CASSEAGQGLGNIQYF. The CDR3 region has the DNA TGTGCCAGCAGTGAAGCGGGACAGGGGCTCGGAAACATTCAGTACTTC. V and J are TRBV6-1 and TRBJ2-4, with 10 bases that match TRBD1. This CDR3 has 16 amino acids. The germline V gene has CDR1 MNHNS and CDR2 SASEGT. V shed 0 bases and J 6 bases; nucleotides not matched to a gene: 5.

V is TRBV5-6 and J is TRBJ1-2, with a weak D call TRBD1 (6 bases). CDR1 and CDR2 (germline): SGHDT, YYEEEE. The germline V and J ends were trimmed by 5 bases and 5 bases, with 13 bases remaining between them. The CDR3 is made up of 13 amino acids. Here the CDR3 reads CASSPRTAYGYTF. The DNA of the CDR3 is TGTGCCAGCAGTCCCCGGACAGCTTATGGCTACACCTTC.

The genes are TRBV7-4 and TRBJ1-1; 7 nucleotides line up with TRBD1. The junction had 13 bases not matched to a gene; V was cut back by 5 bases and J by 4 bases. The germline CDR1 and CDR2 sequences are SGHVT and SQSDAQ. The CDR3 length is 16 residues. CDR3 bases: TGTGCCAGCAGCATGGGAAACAGGGGCGCGGGCACTGAAGCTTTCTTT. Residues: CASSMGNRGAGTEAFF. Full variable domain (missing parts from reference TRBV7-4 and TRBJ1-1): GAGVSQSPRYKVAKRGRDVALRCDSISGHVTLYWYRQTLGQGSEVLTYSQSDAQRDKSGRPSGRFSAERPERSVSTLKIQRTEQGDSAVYLCASSMGNRGAGTEAFFGQGTRLTVV.

This clone showed up just once. The J gene is TRBJ2-2, the V gene TRBV5-1; TRBD2 aligns across 8 bases. Germline CDR1 SGHRS, CDR2 YFSETQ. The CDR3 loop spans 18 amino acids. Trimming cost V 0 bases and J 0 bases; bases outside gene matches: 7. The CDR3 bases are TGCGCCAGCAGCTTGGGCCTAGCGGGCAACCCGAACACCGGGGAGCTGTTTTTT. It encodes CASSLGLAGNPNTGELFF.

This chain links TRBV19 with TRBJ1-1; the D is unclear. V lost 3 bases and J 0 bases, leaving 11 bases between the germline ends. The CDR3 sequence is 15 residues long. The germline V gene has CDR1 LNHDA and CDR2 SQIVND (reference sequence). DNA for the CDR3: TGTGCCAGTAGTATCGACGGTACTATGAACACTGAAGCTTTCTTT. Its protein product is CASSIDGTMNTEAFF.

This chain connects TRBV7-4 to TRBJ2-3, with a possible D match to TRBD2 (5 bases). CDR1 is SGHVT and CDR2 is SQSDAQ in the germline V gene. Between the trimmed V and J ends, which lost 4 bases and 6 bases, there was a span of 11 bases. The CDR3 extends over 13 amino acids. The CDR3 sequence: CASSSGLPDTQYF. The CDR3, as DNA: TGTGCCAGCAGCTCCGGACTGCCGGATACGCAGTATTTT.

This chain uses TRBV18 with TRBJ2-7; the D is unclear. The CDR3 is 12 amino acids. Germline V CDR1 and CDR2: KGHSH, LQKENI. V lost 2 bases, J lost 6 bases, and 8 bases lay in between. In DNA form, the CDR3 reads TGTGCCAGCTCACCAACTAAAGGCGAGCAGTACTTC. Its protein is CASSPTKGEQYF.

The chain links TRBV6-5 to TRBJ2-3; D gene uncertain. V shed 0 bases and J shed 8 bases, with 12 bases lying between them. The CDR3 is 14 residues long. CDR1 and CDR2 from the germline V gene are MNHEY and SVGAGI. The chain's CDR3 is CASSYSSRRVTQYF. The CDR3 DNA is TGTGCCAGCAGTTACTCGAGTCGACGGGTTACGCAGTATTTT.

J is TRBJ1-2 and V is TRBV9, with TRBD1 matching over 9 bases. The length of the CDR3 is 17 residues. Germline-derived CDR1 and CDR2 are SGDLS and YYNGEE. V dropped 4 bases and J dropped 4; count of bases not matched to a gene: 14. In DNA form, the CDR3 reads TGTGCCAGCAGCACTTCTCGGGACAGGGCCCGACTCTATGGCTACACCTTC. Translation: CASSTSRDRARLYGYTF.

The rearrangement joins TRBV5-4 to TRBJ2-2; D is ambiguous. Per germline, CDR1 SGHNT and CDR2 YYREEE (reference sequence). This CDR3 is built from 16 residues. Trimming pared 1 base from V and 0 bases from J, leaving 10 bases between. The DNA of the CDR3 is TGTGCCAGCAGCTTGTTCACAGCCGCGAACACCGGGGAGCTGTTTTTT. Its protein product is CASSLFTAANTGELFF.

CDR3 sequence: CASTREGTQYF. In DNA, the CDR3 is TGTGCCAGTACCAGGGAGGGGACCCAGTACTTC. V gene TRBV19 combines with J gene TRBJ2-5, with 7 bases that match TRBD2. Germline trimming cut 7 bases from V and 7 bases from J; bases unmatched to any gene: 3. CDR3 length: 11 residues. Germline-derived CDR1 and CDR2 are LNHDA and SQIVND (reference sequence). Full variable domain (outside the CDR3, taken from reference TRBV19 and TRBJ2-5): DGGITQSPKYLFRKEGQNVTLSCEQNLNHDAMYWYRQDPGQGLRLIYYSQIVNDFQKGDIAEGYSVSREKKESFPLTVTSAQKNPTAFYLCASTREGTQYFGPGTRLLVL.

The V gene is TRBV6-1, the J gene TRBJ2-7, with 7 bases aligning to TRBD1. The CDR3 consists of 18 residues. The trim removed 2 bases at V and 2 bases at J, leaving 15 bases unmatched. Germline CDR1 MNHNS, CDR2 SASEGT. The CDR3 protein is CASSENELTSTGPYEQYF. The CDR3 DNA sequence: TGTGCCAGCAGTGAAAATGAATTGACCTCGACAGGGCCCTACGAGCAGTACTTC.

This chain uses TRBV4-3 with TRBJ2-5; D may be TRBD2 (5 bases). This CDR3 has 17 residues. Between the trimmed V and J ends, which lost 2 bases and 2 bases, there was a span of 18 bases. Germline CDR1 reads LGHNA; CDR2 reads YSLEER. In nucleotides, the CDR3 is TGCGCCAGCAGCCAAAAAGATCTGCGGGTAGCTCAAGAGACCCAGTACTTC. It codes for CASSQKDLRVAQETQYF.

A single count supports this clone. This chain joins TRBV5-1 and TRBJ1-2; 9 bases match TRBD1. The CDR3 spans 14 residues. V dropped 6 bases and J dropped 3; count of bases not matched to a gene: 6. Germline V lookup: CDR1 SGHRS, CDR2 YFSETQ. CDR3 region: CASTGDREDYGYTF. The CDR3 region has the DNA TGCGCCAGCACCGGGGACAGGGAGGACTATGGCTACACCTTC.

The chain uses TRBV6-5 and TRBJ1-2, with 10 positions matching TRBD1. The CDR3 is made up of 14 amino acids. The V and J ends lost 6 bases and 4 bases, in that order; junction bases with no gene match: 5. CDR1 is MNHEY, CDR2 SVGAGI, per germline. CDR3 coding DNA: TGTGCCAGCAGCCCTCGGACAGGGGGCTATGGCTACACCTTC. Its translation: CASSPRTGGYGYTF.

CDR3: CASRETGVGGELFF. The CDR3, as DNA: TGTGCCAGCCGAGAAACAGGGGTAGGCGGGGAGCTGTTTTTT. The gene calls are TRBV10-3 and TRBJ2-2; 7 bases agree with TRBD1. From germline, CDR1 is ENHRY and CDR2 SYGVKD. V trimming: 10 bases; J trimming: 7 bases; junction bases outside the gene matches: 12. The CDR3 extends over 14 amino acids.

The V call is TRBV14, the J call TRBJ1-4; D might be TRBD1 (5 bases). This CDR3 is 24 amino acids long. CDR1 and CDR2 from the germline V gene are SGHDN and FVKESK. V dropped 0 bases and J dropped 3 bases, with 35 bases sitting between them. CDR3 protein: CASSQEGRLEKGDSNGSANEKLFF. As DNA, the CDR3 is TGTGCCAGCAGCCAAGAAGGGAGGCTAGAGAAAGGCGACAGCAATGGGTCTGCTAATGAAAAACTGTTTTTT.

CDR3: CASSCQGLMETQYF. CDR3 DNA: TGTGCCAGCAGTTGTCAGGGATTAATGGAGACCCAGTACTTC. This chain links TRBV6-1 with TRBJ2-5, with D maybe TRBD1 (5 bases). Trimming left V 5 bases short and J 5 bases short, with 15 bases between. The CDR3 is 14 residues long. CDR1 is MNHNS and CDR2 is SASEGT in the germline V gene.

The rearrangement joins TRBV27 to TRBJ1-6; 8 nucleotides align to TRBD1. The germline gives CDR1 MNHEY, CDR2 SMNVEV (reference sequence). With V trimmed by 5 bases and J by 9 bases, 9 bases remained unmatched. This CDR3 spans 15 amino acids. The CDR3 loop reads CASSDKDREGSPLHF. The CDR3 bases are TGTGCCAGCAGTGACAAGGACAGGGAGGGTTCACCCCTCCACTTT.

The rearrangement uses TRBV5-4 and TRBJ2-3, with 8 bases lining up with TRBD1. Trimming at V came to 0 bases and at J to 1 base, leaving 1 base not matched to a gene. The CDR3 contains 15 residues. CDR1 and CDR2 (germline): SGHNT, YYREEE (reference sequence). The CDR3 spells CASSLEGQGTDTQYF. The CDR3 coding sequence is TGTGCCAGCAGCTTGGAGGGACAGGGCACAGATACGCAGTATTTT.

The CDR3 DNA reads TGTGCCAGCAGTGGCTGGCGGGGGTCACTCCACCTTAACTATGGCTACACCTTC. This gives the protein CASSGWRGSLHLNYGYTF. This rearrangement joins TRBV6-1 to TRBJ1-2, with D possibly matching TRBD1 (5 bases). Trimming cost V 4 bases and J 1 base, with 22 bases left between them. Germline values: CDR1 MNHNS, CDR2 SASEGT. The CDR3 has 18 residues.